Listed below are T cell receptor beta chains from one sample, sequenced in a study of CD8+CD57+ T cells in acquired aplastic anemia. TCRdb used MiXCR to reprocess the reads, holding one entry per CDR3 protein. The sample lists 75,000 to 100,000 distinct CDR3 sequences, approximately 73% seen once, with 65% in the top ten. The sample was sorted CD4+, CD8+, or CD8+CD57+ T cells (not recorded which) from PBMCs. The receptors stem from a human donor with aplastic anemia. Both conserved end residues are part of each CDR3. The order of the fields is V gene, D gene, J gene, clone size, CDR3 protein, CDR3 DNA. D genes are given only for firm matches. Not all rows give a size; the values are once, few, many and, for expanded clones, a class.

V gene: TRBV20-1; D gene: TRBD1; J gene: TRBJ1-2; clone size: .; CDR3 protein: CSASFRTGHSYGYTF; CDR3 DNA: TGCAGTGCTAGTTTCCGGACAGGCCATTCCTATGGCTACACCTTC
V gene: TRBV7-8; D gene: TRBD2; J gene: TRBJ2-7; clone size: .; CDR3 protein: CASSRGLGDYEQYF; CDR3 DNA: TGTGCCAGCAGCCGGGGACTAGGAGACTACGAGCAGTACTTC
V gene: TRBV19; D gene: .; J gene: TRBJ1-3; clone size: many; CDR3 protein: CASSIGGEGTGNTIYF; CDR3 DNA: TGTGCCAGTAGTATCGGAGGAGAAGGGACCGGAAACACCATATATTTT
V gene: TRBV29-1; D gene: .; J gene: TRBJ2-7; clone size: .; CDR3 protein: CSVVTGYEQYF; CDR3 DNA: TGCAGCGTTGTAACGGGTTACGAGCAGTACTTC
V gene: TRBV7-9; D gene: .; J gene: TRBJ1-2; clone size: .; CDR3 protein: CASSLSGLHYGYTF; CDR3 DNA: TGTGCCAGCAGCTTATCAGGACTGCACTATGGCTACACCTTC
V gene: TRBV7-9; D gene: .; J gene: TRBJ2-7; clone size: medium-sized; CDR3 protein: CASSLGKYEQYF; CDR3 DNA: TGTGCCAGCAGCTTAGGCAAATACGAGCAGTACTTC
V gene: TRBV25-1; D gene: .; J gene: TRBJ2-3; clone size: .; CDR3 protein: CASSESGEPTDTQYF; CDR3 DNA: TGTGCCAGCAGTGAATCGGGGGAACCCACAGATACGCAGTATTTT
V gene: TRBV29-1; D gene: .; J gene: TRBJ2-1; clone size: .; CDR3 protein: CSVEDRGRQTVGEQFF; CDR3 DNA: TGCAGCGTTGAAGATAGGGGGAGACAGACCGTCGGTGAGCAGTTCTTC
V gene: TRBV7-9; D gene: .; J gene: TRBJ2-7; clone size: .; CDR3 protein: CASSAGHEQYF; CDR3 DNA: TGTGCCAGCAGCGCGGGCCACGAGCAGTACTTC
V gene: TRBV6-5; D gene: TRBD1; J gene: TRBJ1-5; clone size: .; CDR3 protein: CASSYSTGDQPQHF; CDR3 DNA: TGTGCCAGCAGTTACTCGACAGGGGATCAGCCCCAGCATTTT
V gene: TRBV2; D gene: TRBD1; J gene: TRBJ1-3; clone size: .; CDR3 protein: CASTRGQTGNTIYF; CDR3 DNA: TGTGCCAGCACCCGGGGACAGACTGGAAACACCATATATTTT
V gene: TRBV14; D gene: .; J gene: TRBJ1-2; clone size: .; CDR3 protein: CASSPDTDYGYTF; CDR3 DNA: TGTGCCAGCAGCCCTGACACGGACTATGGCTACACCTTC
V gene: TRBV7-2; D gene: .; J gene: TRBJ2-5; clone size: .; CDR3 protein: CASSPQWGKAETQYF; CDR3 DNA: TGTGCCAGCAGCCCCCAGTGGGGGAAGGCCGAGACCCAGTACTTC
V gene: TRBV5-1; D gene: .; J gene: TRBJ2-7; clone size: many; CDR3 protein: CASSLARGRSTYEQYF; CDR3 DNA: TGCGCCAGCAGCTTGGCCCGGGGGAGGTCTACCTACGAGCAGTACTTC
V gene: TRBV15; D gene: .; J gene: TRBJ1-6; clone size: .; CDR3 protein: CATSRDRGRSNSPLHF; CDR3 DNA: TGTGCCACCAGCAGAGATCGGGGCAGAAGTAATTCACCCCTCCACTTT
V gene: TRBV4-2; D gene: .; J gene: TRBJ1-1; clone size: .; CDR3 protein: CASSQEQSTEAFF; CDR3 DNA: TGTGCCAGCAGCCAAGAACAGTCCACTGAAGCTTTCTTT